Below are 3 T cell receptor beta chains sequenced from a single sample in a study of cytomegalovirus exposure and HLA in healthy donors. A multiplex PCR was run with 60 Vbeta primers and 13 Jbeta primers. Produced via immunoSEQ multiplex PCR; TCRdb's table is partial and in-frame only. The repertoire holds about 160,000 clones, about 75% seen once, with about 2.1% in the top ten. Material for sequencing was PBMCs. The receptors here all came from a female donor in good health and CMV-seronegative.

This chain joins TRBV7-9 and TRBJ2-7; 8 nucleotides agree with TRBD2. With 5 bases clipped from V and 2 bases from J, the junction kept 2 bases outside the gene matches. The CDR3 sequence is 13 residues long. Germline loops: CDR1 SEHNR, CDR2 FQNEAQ (reference sequence). The CDR3 DNA sequence: TGTGCCAGCAGCACGGGAGGGCCCTACGAGCAGTACTTC. This translates into CASSTGGPYEQYF. Filled out from reference TRBV7-9 and TRBJ2-7, the complete variable domain reads DTGVSQNPRHKITKRGQNVTFRCDPISEHNRLYWYRQTLGQGPEFLTYFQNEAQLEKSRLLSDRFSAERPKGSFSTLEIQRTEQGDSAMYLCASSTGGPYEQYFGPGTRLTVT.

By sample share, this clone is medium-sized (0.01 to 0.1%). The chain has TRBV25-1 and TRBJ2-3; TRBD2 aligns across 10 bases. Trimming cost V 4 bases and J 4 bases; bases outside gene matches: 11. In germline, CDR1 is MGHDK, CDR2 SYGVNS. This CDR3 contains 17 residues. Written as DNA, the CDR3 is TGTGCCAGCAGTGTACAGGGGGAGCGGGAGGGTGCAGATACGCAGTATTTT. Its translation is CASSVQGEREGADTQYF.

This clone was seen only a few times. The chain couples TRBV30 to TRBJ1-2, with no clear D. The CDR3 is 14 amino acids. The ends were cut back, 2 bases at V and 3 bases at J, with 13 bases in the middle. Germline V gives CDR1 GTSNPN, CDR2 SVGIG (reference sequence). CDR3 sequence: CAWSFEGRHYGYTF. In DNA form, the CDR3 reads TGTGCCTGGAGTTTTGAGGGCCGCCACTATGGCTACACCTTC.